This entry lists 4 T cell receptor beta chains sequenced from one sample in a study of blood T cell repertoires in COVID-19. Produced via immunoSEQ multiplex PCR; TCRdb's table is partial and in-frame only. The table records approximately 110,000 clones, 88% of them present only once. The sequenced material came from peripheral blood. All receptors come from a woman in her forties or fifties with active or convalescent COVID-19.

Note on this clone: In the same sample, other DNA sequences code for this CDR3. The chain employs TRBV27 and TRBJ1-2, with a tentative D call TRBD1 (5 bases). V was shortened by 9 bases and J by 1 base, with 12 bases between the two germline ends. The CDR3 has 13 amino acids. Germline CDR1 is MNHEY and CDR2 is SMNVEV (reference sequence). In DNA, the CDR3 is TGTGCCAGTAGGGGTACGGGTAACTATGGCTACACCTTC. Its translation is CASRGTGNYGYTF.

The chain combines TRBV28 with TRBJ2-2, with D possibly TRBD1 on 6 matching bases. Germline values: CDR1 MDHEN, CDR2 SYDVKM. V lost 5 bases and J lost 4, with 14 bases in between. The CDR3 is made up of 15 amino acids. The CDR3 DNA reads TGTGCCAGCAGTCCCGGGACATCGGTCACCGGGGAGCTGTTTTTT. Encoded protein: CASSPGTSVTGELFF.

The chain is built from TRBV9 and TRBJ2-3, with no clear D. The CDR3 extends over 12 amino acids. In germline, CDR1 is SGDLS, CDR2 YYNGEE. Between the trimmed V and J ends, which lost 0 bases and 6 bases, there was a span of 5 bases. CDR3 loop: CASSVDIDTQYF. In DNA form, the CDR3 reads TGTGCCAGCAGCGTAGACATCGATACGCAGTATTTT.

The chain has TRBV4-1 and TRBJ2-1, with a possible D match to TRBD2 (5 bases). Germline CDR1 MGHRA, CDR2 YSYEKL. This CDR3 has 16 residues. The V end was cut by 3 bases, the J end by 8 bases, with 20 bases between. The CDR3 DNA reads TGCGCCAGCAGCCACAACCCCGAAAACCGGCGGGATGAGCAGTTCTTC. As protein: CASSHNPENRRDEQFF.